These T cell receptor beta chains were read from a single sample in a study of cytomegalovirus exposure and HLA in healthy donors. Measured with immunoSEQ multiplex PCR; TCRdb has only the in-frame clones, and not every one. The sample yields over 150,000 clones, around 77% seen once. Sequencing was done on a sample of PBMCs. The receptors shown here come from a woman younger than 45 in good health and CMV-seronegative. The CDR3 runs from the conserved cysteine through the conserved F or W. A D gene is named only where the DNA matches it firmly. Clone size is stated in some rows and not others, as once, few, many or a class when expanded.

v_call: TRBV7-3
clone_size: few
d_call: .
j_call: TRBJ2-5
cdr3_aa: CASSSDSQETQYF
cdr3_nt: TGTGCCAGCAGCTCTGACAGCCAAGAGACCCAGTACTTC

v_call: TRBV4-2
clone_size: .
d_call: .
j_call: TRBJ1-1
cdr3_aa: CASSQDPGMNTEAFF
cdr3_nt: TGTGCCAGCAGCCAAGATCCGGGAATGAACACTGAAGCTTTCTTT

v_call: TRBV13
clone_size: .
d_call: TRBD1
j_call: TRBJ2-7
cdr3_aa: CASSRDRGGYEQYF
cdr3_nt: TGTGCCAGCAGCAGGGACAGGGGGGGATACGAGCAGTACTTC

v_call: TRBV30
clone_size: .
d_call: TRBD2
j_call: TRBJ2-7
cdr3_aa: CAWSIPGLAGVRYEQYF
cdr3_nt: TGTGCCTGGAGTATCCCGGGACTAGCGGGAGTGAGGTACGAGCAGTACTTC

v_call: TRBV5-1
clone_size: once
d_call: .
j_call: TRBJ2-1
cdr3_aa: CASSLGAGYNEQFF
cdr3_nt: TGCGCCAGCAGCTTGGGAGCGGGCTACAATGAGCAGTTCTTC

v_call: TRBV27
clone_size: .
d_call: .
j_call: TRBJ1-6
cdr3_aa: CASSTNRDSPLHF
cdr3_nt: TGTGCCAGCAGTACCAACAGGGATTCACCCCTCCACTTT

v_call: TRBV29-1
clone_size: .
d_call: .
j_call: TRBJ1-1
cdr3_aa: CSVTLGGFMNTEAFF
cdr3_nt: TGCAGCGTCACACTTGGGGGGTTCATGAACACTGAAGCTTTCTTT

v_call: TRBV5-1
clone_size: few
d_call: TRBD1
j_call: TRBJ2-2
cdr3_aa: CASSTKLGTGDSTGELFF
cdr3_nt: TGCGCCAGCAGCACCAAACTCGGGACAGGGGATTCCACCGGGGAGCTGTTTTTT

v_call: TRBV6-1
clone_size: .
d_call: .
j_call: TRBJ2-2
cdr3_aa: CASSPLNTGELFF
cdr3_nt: TGTGCCAGCAGTCCATTGAACACCGGGGAGCTGTTTTTT

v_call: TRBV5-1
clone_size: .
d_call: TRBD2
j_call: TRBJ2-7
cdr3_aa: CASSLTSGRYEQYF
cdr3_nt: TGCGCCAGCAGCTTGACTAGCGGGAGGTACGAGCAGTACTTC

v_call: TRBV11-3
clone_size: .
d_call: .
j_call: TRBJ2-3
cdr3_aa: CASSQTWDTSADTQYF
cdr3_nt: TGTGCCAGCAGCCAAACATGGGACACAAGCGCAGATACGCAGTATTTT

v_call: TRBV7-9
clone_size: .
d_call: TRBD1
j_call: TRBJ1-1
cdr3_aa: CASSLLSGGERTEAFF
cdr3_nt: TGTGCCAGCAGCTTGTTATCAGGGGGCGAGAGGACTGAAGCTTTCTTT

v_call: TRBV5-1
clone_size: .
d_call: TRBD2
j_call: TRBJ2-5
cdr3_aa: CASSAGVAGGGETQYF
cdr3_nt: TGCGCCAGCAGTGCCGGGGTAGCGGGAGGTGGAGAGACCCAGTACTTC

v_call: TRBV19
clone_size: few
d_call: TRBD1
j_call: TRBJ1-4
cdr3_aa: CASTWTGSFGEKLFF
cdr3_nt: TGTGCCAGTACCTGGACAGGAAGTTTCGGTGAAAAACTGTTTTTT

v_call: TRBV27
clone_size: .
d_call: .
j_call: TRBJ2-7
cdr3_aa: CASSLRQGGPNEQYF
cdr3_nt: TGTGCCAGCAGTTTGAGACAGGGAGGCCCAAATGAGCAGTACTTC

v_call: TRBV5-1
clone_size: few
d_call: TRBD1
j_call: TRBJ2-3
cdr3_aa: CASSLRDRTWSTDTQYF
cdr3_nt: TGCGCCAGCAGCTTGAGGGACAGGACCTGGAGCACAGATACGCAGTATTTT

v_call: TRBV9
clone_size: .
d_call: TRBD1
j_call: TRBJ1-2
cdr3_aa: CASSVGQGLGYGYTF
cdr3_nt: TGTGCCAGCAGCGTAGGACAGGGCTTAGGCTATGGCTACACCTTC

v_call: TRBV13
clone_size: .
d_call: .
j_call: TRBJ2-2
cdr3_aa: CASSFYRDHTGELFF
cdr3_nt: TGTGCCAGCAGCTTTTACAGGGATCACACCGGGGAGCTGTTTTTT

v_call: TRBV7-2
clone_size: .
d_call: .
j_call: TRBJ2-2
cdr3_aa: CASSLDPSAQLFF
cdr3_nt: TGTGCCAGCAGCTTAGATCCGAGCGCCCAGCTGTTTTTT

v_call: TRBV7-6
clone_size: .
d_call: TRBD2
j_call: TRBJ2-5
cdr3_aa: CASSPPVAGGQETQYF
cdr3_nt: TGTGCCAGCAGCCCACCGGTAGCGGGGGGACAAGAGACCCAGTACTTC

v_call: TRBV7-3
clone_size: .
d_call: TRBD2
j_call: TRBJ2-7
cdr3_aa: CASSQGSGGEQYF
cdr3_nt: TGTGCCAGCAGCCAAGGATCGGGAGGCGAGCAGTACTTC

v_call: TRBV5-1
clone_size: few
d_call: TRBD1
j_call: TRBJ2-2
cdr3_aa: CASSSQGTGELFF
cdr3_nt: TGCGCCAGCAGCTCACAGGGGACCGGGGAGCTGTTTTTT

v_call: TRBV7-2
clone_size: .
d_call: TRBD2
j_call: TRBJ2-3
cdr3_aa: CASSFSGSTDTQYF
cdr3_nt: TGTGCCAGCAGCTTTAGCGGGAGCACAGATACGCAGTATTTT

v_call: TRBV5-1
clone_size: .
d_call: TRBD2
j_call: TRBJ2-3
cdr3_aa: CASSFQTSGITDTQYF
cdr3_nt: TGCGCCAGCAGCTTTCAGACTAGCGGGATCACAGATACGCAGTATTTT

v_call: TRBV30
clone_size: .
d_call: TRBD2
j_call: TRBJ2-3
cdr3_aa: CARDWASGASTDTQYF
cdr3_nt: TGTGCCCGGGACTGGGCTAGCGGGGCTTCCACAGATACGCAGTATTTT

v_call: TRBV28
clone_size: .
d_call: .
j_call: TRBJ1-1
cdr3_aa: CASSFSPDGAFF
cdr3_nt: TGTGCCAGCAGTTTTAGTCCCGACGGGGCTTTCTTT

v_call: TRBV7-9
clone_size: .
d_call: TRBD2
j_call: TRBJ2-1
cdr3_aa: CASSPYPGLAVTGSEQFF
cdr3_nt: TGTGCCAGCAGCCCCTACCCCGGACTAGCGGTTACGGGGAGTGAGCAGTTCTTC

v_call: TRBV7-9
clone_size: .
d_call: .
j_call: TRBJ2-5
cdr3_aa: CSSSFAMETQYF
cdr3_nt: TGTTCCAGCAGCTTTGCTATGGAGACCCAGTACTTC

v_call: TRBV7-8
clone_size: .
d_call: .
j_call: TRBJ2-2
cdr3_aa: CASSYGLLTGELFF
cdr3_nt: TGTGCCAGCAGCTACGGACTGCTCACCGGGGAGCTGTTTTTT

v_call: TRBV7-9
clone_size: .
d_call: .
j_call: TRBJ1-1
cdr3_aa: CASSPQKKAFF
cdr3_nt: TGTGCCAGCAGCCCTCAGAAGAAAGCTTTCTTT

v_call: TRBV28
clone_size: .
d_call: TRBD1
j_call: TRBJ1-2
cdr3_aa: CAYQTRQGRNDGYTF
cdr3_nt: TGTGCGTACCAAACGCGACAGGGAAGGAATGATGGCTACACCTTC

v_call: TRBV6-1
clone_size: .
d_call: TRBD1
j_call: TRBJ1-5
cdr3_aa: CASSDPGQNNQPQHF
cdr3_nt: TGTGCCAGCAGTGATCCGGGACAGAACAATCAGCCCCAGCATTTT

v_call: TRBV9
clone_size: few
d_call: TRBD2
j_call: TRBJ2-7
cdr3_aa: CASSVGLAGGLKYF
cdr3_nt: TGTGCCAGCAGCGTAGGACTAGCGGGGGGGCTTAAGTACTTC

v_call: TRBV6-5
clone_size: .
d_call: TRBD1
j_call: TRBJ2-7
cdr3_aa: CASSPRDRVFYEQYF
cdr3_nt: TGTGCCAGCAGTCCCCGGGACAGGGTATTCTACGAGCAGTACTTC

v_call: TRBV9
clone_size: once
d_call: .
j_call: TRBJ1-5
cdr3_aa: CASSVGAGNQPQHF
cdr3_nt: TGTGCCAGCAGCGTAGGAGCGGGGAATCAGCCCCAGCATTTT

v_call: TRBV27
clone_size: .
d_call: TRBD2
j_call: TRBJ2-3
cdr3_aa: CASSLSSGGAGSTQYF
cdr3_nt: TGTGCCAGCAGTTTGTCTAGCGGGGGGGCCGGCAGTACGCAGTATTTT

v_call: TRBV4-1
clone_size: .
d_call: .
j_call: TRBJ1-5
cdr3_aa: CASSQIGGAQTGNQPQHF
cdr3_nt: TGCGCCAGCAGCCAAATAGGGGGGGCACAGACGGGCAATCAGCCCCAGCATTTT

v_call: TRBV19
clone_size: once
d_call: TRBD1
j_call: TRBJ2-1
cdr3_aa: CASSLPLGQGVYNEQFF
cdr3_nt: TGTGCCAGTAGCCTACCCCTCGGACAGGGGGTCTACAATGAGCAGTTCTTC

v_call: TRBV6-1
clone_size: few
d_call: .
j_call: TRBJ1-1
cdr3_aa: CASSEGTMNTEAFF
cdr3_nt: TGTGCCAGCAGTGAAGGGACAATGAACACTGAAGCTTTCTTT

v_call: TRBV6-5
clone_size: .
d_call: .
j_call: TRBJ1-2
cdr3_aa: CASTLGGDYGYTF
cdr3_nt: TGTGCCAGTACCTTGGGGGGGGACTATGGCTACACCTTC

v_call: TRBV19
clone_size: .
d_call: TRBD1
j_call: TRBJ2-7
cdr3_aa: CASSILTGARVEQYF
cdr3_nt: TGTGCCAGTAGTATATTAACAGGGGCAAGGGTCGAGCAGTACTTC

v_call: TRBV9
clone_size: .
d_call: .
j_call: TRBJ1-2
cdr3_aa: CASSVQAGYGYTF
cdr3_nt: TGTGCCAGCAGCGTCCAAGCGGGATATGGCTACACCTTC

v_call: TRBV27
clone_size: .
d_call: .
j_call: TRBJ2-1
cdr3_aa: CASSLTGYNEQFF
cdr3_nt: TGTGCCAGCAGTTTAACCGGCTACAATGAGCAGTTCTTC

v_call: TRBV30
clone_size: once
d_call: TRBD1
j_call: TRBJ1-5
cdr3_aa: CAWSPGQAINQPQHF
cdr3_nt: TGTGCCTGGAGTCCCGGACAGGCAATCAATCAGCCCCAGCATTTT